This TCR beta chain appears in the sequencing data of a study of blood T cells in healthy people across ages. Through a sample-barcoded 5' primer and a J-beta primer mix, a second PCR was run for roughly 7 to 11 cycles. MiXCR, applied by TCRdb to the 5' RACE reads, yields one record per CDR3 protein. The sample shows roughly 680,000 distinct CDR3 sequences, around 50% of them seen only once. CDR1 is SQVTM and CDR2 is ANQGSEA in the germline V gene. The CDR3 consists of 14 residues. V lost 4 bases to trimming and J lost 8 bases, with 20 bases between them. This clonotype was observed at least ten times.

The rearrangement links TRBV29-1 to TRBJ1-2; no definite D call. This clonotype was sampled from a woman aged 80 or older in good health. Sequences were obtained from blood. The CDR3: CSVASDGNEKGYTF. CDR3 nucleotide sequence: TGCAGCGTTGCTTCGGACGGAAACGAGAAGGGCTACACCTTC.